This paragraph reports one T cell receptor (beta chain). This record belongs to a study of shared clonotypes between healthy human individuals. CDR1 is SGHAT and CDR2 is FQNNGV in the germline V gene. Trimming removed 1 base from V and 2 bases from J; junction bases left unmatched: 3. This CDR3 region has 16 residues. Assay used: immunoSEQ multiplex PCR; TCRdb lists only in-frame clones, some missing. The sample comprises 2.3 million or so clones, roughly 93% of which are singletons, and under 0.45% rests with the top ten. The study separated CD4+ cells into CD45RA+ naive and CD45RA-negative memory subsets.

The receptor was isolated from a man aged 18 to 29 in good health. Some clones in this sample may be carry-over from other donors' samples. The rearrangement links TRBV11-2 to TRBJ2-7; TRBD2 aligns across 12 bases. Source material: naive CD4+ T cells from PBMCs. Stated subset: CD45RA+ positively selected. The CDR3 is CASSLARTSGAYEQYF. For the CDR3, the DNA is TGTGCCAGCAGCTTAGCCCGGACTAGCGGGGCCTACGAGCAGTACTTC. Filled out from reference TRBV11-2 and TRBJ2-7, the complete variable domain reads EAGVAQSPRYKIIEKRQSVAFWCNPISGHATLYWYQQILGQGPKLLIQFQNNGVVDDSQLPKDRFSAERLKGVDSTLKIQPAKLEDSAVYLCASSLARTSGAYEQYFGPGTRLTVT.